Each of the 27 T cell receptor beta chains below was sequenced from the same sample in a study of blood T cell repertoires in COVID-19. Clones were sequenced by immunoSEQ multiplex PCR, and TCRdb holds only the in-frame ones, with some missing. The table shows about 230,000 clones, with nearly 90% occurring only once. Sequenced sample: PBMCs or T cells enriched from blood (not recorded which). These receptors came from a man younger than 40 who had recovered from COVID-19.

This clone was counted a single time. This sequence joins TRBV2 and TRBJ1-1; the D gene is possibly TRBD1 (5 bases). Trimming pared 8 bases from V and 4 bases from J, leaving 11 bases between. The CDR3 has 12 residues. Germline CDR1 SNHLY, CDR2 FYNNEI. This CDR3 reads CASGQGGTEAFF. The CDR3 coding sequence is TGTGCCAGCGGGCAGGGCGGCACTGAAGCTTTCTTT. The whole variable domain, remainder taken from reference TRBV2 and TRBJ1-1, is EPEVTQTPSHQVTQMGQEVILRCVPISNHLYFYWYRQILGQKVEFLVSFYNNEISEKSEIFDDQFSVERPDGSNFTLKIRSTKLEDSAMYFCASGQGGTEAFFGQGTRLTVV.

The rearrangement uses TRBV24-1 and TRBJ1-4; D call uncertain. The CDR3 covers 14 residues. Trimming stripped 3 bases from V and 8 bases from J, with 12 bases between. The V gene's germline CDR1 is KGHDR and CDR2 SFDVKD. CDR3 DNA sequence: TGTGCCACCAGTGATGGGCAGTTAGGCGAAAAACTGTTTTTT. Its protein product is CATSDGQLGEKLFF.

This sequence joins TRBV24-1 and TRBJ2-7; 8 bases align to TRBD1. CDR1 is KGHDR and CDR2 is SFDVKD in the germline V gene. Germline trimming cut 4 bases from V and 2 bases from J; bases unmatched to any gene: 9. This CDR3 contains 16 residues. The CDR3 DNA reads TGTGCCACCAGTGAGGGGACAGGAGGAAGCACCTACGAGCAGTACTTC. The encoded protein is CATSEGTGGSTYEQYF.

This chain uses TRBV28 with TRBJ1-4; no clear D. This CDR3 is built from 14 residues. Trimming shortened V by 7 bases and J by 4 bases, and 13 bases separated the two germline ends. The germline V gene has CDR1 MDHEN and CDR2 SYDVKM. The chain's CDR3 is CASTGRAHNEKLFF. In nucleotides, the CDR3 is TGTGCCAGCACCGGGAGGGCTCATAATGAAAAACTGTTTTTT.

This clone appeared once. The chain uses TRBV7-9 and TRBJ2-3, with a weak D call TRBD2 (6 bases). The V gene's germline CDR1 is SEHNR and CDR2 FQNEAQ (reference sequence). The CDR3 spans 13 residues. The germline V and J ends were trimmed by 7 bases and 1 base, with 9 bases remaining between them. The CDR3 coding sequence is TGTGCCAGCATGACGGGGGGCACAGATACGCAGTATTTT. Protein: CASMTGGTDTQYF. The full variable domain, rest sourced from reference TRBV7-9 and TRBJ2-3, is DTGVSQNPRHKITKRGQNVTFRCDPISEHNRLYWYRQTLGQGPEFLTYFQNEAQLEKSRLLSDRFSAERPKGSFSTLEIQRTEQGDSAMYLCASMTGGTDTQYFGPGTRLTVL.

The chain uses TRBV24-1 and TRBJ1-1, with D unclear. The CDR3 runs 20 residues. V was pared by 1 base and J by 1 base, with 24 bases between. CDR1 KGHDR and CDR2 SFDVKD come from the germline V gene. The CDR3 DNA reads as TGTGCCACCAGTGATTTCCCCCCCAATCGGGGTCTGCTCGAGAACACTGAAGCTTTCTTT. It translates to CATSDFPPNRGLLENTEAFF.

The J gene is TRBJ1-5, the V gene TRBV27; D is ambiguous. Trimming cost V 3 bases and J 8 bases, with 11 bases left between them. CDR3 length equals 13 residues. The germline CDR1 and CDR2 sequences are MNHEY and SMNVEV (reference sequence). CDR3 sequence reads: CASSFGVGEPQHF. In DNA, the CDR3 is TGTGCCAGCAGTTTTGGAGTGGGAGAGCCCCAGCATTTT.

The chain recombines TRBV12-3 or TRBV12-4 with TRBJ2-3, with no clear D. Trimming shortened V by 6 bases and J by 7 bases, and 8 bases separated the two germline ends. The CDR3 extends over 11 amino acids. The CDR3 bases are TGTGCCAGCAGGCTAGAGAATACGCAGTATTTT. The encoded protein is CASRLENTQYF.

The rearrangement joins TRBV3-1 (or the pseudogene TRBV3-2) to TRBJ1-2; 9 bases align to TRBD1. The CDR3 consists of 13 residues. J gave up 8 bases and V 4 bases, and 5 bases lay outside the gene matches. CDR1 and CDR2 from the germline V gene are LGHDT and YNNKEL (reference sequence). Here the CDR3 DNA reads TGTGCCAGCAGCCTTTGGACAGGGGACGGCTACACCTTC. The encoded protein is CASSLWTGDGYTF.

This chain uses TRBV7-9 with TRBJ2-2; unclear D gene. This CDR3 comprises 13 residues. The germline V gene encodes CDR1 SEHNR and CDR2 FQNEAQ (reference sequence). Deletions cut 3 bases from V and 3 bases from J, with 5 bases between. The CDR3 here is CASSFADTGELFF. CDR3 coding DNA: TGTGCCAGCAGCTTCGCGGACACCGGGGAGCTGTTTTTT.

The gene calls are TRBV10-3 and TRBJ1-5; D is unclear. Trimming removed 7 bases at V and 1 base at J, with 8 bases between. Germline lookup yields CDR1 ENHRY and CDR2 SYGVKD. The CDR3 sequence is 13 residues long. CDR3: CAIMGGSNQPQHF. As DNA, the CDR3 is TGTGCCATCATGGGAGGCAGCAATCAGCCCCAGCATTTT.

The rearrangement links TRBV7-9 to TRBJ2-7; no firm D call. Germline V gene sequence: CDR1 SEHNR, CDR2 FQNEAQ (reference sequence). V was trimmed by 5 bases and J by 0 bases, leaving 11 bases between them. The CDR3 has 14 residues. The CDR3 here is CASSQKTPSYEQYF. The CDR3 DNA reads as TGTGCCAGCAGCCAGAAAACACCCTCCTACGAGCAGTACTTC. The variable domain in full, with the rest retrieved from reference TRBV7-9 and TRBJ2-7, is DTGVSQNPRHKITKRGQNVTFRCDPISEHNRLYWYRQTLGQGPEFLTYFQNEAQLEKSRLLSDRFSAERPKGSFSTLEIQRTEQGDSAMYLCASSQKTPSYEQYFGPGTRLTVT.

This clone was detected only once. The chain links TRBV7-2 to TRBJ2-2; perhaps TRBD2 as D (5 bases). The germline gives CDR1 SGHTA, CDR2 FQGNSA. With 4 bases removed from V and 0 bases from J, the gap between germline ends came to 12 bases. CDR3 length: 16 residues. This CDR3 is CASSSIATTNTGELFF. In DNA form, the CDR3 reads TGTGCCAGCAGCTCAATAGCGACCACGAACACCGGGGAGCTGTTTTTT.

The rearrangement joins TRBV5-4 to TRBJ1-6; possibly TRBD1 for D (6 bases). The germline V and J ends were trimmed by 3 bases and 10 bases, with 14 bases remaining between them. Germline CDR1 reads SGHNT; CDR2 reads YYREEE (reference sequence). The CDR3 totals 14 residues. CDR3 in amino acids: CASSSNRVRSPLHF. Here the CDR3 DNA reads TGTGCCAGCAGCTCCAACAGGGTTAGGTCACCCCTCCACTTT.

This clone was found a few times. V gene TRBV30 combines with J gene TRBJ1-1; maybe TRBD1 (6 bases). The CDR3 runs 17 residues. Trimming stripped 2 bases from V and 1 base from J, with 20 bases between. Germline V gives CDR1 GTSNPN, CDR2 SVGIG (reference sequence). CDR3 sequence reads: CAWSRTWGGDKNTEAFF. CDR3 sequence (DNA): TGTGCCTGGAGTCGGACCTGGGGGGGCGACAAGAACACTGAAGCTTTCTTT.

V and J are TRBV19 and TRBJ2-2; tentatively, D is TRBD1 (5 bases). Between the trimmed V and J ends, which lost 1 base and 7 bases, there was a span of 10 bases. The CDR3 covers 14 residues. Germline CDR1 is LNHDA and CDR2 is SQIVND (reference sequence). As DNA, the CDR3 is TGTGCCAGTAGTATAGGGGGCGGCCTCGGGGAGCTGTTTTTT. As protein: CASSIGGGLGELFF.

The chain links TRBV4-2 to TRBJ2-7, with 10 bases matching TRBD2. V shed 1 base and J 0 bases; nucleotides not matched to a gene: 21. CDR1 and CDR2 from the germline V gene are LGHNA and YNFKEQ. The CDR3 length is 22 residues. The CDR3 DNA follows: TGTGCCAGCAGCCAAGTCAATAAAGCGGGAGGGACAACCCCCCGTAACTCCTACGAGCAGTACTTC. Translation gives CASSQVNKAGGTTPRNSYEQYF.

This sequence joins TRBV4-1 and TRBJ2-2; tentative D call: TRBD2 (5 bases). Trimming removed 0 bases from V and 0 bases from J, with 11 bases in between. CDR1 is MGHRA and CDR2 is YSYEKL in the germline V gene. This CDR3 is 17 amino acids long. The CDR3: CASSQEGRIANTGELFF. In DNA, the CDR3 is TGCGCCAGCAGCCAAGAAGGGAGAATCGCGAACACCGGGGAGCTGTTTTTT.

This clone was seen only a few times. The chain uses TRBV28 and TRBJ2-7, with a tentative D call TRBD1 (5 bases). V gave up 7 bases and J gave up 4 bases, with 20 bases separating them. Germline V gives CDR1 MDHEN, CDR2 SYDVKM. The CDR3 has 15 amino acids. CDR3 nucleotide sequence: TGTGCCAGCACTCACCCCCAGGGTCGATCTTACGAGCAGTACTTC. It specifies CASTHPQGRSYEQYF.

The CDR3 DNA reads TGTGCCCTTCAGAGGGCACACTCCTACGAGCAGTACTTC. Its translation: CALQRAHSYEQYF. The chain combines TRBV2 with TRBJ2-7; D may be TRBD2 (5 bases). The CDR3 runs 13 residues. Trimming left V 11 bases short and J 0 bases short, with 14 bases between. Per the germline V gene, CDR1 is SNHLY and CDR2 is FYNNEI.

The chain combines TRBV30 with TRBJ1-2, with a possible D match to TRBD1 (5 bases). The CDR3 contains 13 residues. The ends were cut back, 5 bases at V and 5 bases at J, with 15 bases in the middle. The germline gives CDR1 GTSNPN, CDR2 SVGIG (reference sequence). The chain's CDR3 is CAWLAQSGYGYTF. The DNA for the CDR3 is TGTGCCTGGCTTGCCCAGTCAGGGTATGGCTACACCTTC.

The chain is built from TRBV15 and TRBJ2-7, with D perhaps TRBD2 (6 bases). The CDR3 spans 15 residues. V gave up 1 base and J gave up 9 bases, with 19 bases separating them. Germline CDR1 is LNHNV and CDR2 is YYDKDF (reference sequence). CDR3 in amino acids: CATSRAPGVDSGQYF. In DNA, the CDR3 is TGTGCCACCAGCAGAGCCCCGGGGGTAGATTCTGGGCAGTACTTC.

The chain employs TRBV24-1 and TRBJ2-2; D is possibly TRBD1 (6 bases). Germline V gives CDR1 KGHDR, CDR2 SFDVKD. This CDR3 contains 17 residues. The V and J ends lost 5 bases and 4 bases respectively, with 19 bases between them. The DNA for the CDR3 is TGTGCCACCAGTGCCGCAAGGGGGACCCCGAGCACCGGGGAGCTGTTTTTT. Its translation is CATSAARGTPSTGELFF.

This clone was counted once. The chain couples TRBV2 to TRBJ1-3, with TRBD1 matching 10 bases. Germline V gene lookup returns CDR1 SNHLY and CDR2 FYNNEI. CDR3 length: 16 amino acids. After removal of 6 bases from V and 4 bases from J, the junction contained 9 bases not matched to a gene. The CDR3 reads CASRALTGGAGNTIYF. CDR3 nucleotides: TGTGCCAGCAGAGCCCTGACAGGGGGCGCGGGAAACACCATATATTTT. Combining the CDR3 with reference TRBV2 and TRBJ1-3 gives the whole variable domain EPEVTQTPSHQVTQMGQEVILRCVPISNHLYFYWYRQILGQKVEFLVSFYNNEISEKSEIFDDQFSVERPDGSNFTLKIRSTKLEDSAMYFCASRALTGGAGNTIYFGEGSWLTVV.

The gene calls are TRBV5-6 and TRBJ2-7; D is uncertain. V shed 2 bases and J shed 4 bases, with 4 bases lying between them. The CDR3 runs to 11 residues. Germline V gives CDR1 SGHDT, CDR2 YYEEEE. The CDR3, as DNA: TGTGCCAGCAGCTTCGGGTACGAGCAGTACTTC. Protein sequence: CASSFGYEQYF.

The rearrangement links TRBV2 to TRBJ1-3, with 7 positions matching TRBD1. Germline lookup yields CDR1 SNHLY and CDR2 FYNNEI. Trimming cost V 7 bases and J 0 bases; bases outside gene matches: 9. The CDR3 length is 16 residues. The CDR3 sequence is CASIGQGVSSGNTIYF. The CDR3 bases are TGTGCCAGCATCGGCCAGGGGGTCAGCTCTGGAAACACCATATATTTT.

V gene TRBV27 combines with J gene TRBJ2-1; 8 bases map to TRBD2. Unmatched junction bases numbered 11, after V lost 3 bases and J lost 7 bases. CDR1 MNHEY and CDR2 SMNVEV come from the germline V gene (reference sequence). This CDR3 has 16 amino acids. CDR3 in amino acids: CASSLLGSSGTNEQFF. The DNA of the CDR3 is TGTGCCAGCAGTTTGCTCGGGAGTAGCGGGACGAATGAGCAGTTCTTC.